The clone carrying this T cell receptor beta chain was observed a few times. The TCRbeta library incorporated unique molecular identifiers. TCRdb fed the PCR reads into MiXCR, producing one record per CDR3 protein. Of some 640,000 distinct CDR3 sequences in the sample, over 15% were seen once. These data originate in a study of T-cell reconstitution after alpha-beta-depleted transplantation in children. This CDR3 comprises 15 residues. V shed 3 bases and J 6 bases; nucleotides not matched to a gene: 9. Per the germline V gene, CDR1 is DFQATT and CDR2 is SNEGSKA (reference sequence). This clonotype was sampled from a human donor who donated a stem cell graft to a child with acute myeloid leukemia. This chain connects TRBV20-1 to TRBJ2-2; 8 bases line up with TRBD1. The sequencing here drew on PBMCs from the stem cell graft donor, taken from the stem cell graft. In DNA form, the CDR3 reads TGCAGTGCTAGTCCCAGGGGGCAATCATCCGGGGAGCTGTTTTTT. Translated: CSASPRGQSSGELFF.